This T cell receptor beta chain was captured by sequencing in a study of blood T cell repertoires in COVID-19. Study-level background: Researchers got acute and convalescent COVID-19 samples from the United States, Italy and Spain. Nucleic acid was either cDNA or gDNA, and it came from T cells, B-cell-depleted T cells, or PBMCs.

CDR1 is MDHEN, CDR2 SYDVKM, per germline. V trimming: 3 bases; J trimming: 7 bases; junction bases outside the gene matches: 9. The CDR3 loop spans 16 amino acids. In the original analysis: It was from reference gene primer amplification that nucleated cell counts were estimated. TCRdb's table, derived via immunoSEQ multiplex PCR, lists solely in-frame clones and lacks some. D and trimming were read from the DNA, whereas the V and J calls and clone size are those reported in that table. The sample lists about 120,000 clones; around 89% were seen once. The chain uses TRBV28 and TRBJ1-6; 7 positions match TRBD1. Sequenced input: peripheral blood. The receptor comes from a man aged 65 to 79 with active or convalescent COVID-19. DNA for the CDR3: TGTGCCAGCAGTTTGTTTTTTACAGGGGCCAATTCACCCCTCCACTTT. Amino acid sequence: CASSLFFTGANSPLHF.